These T cell receptor beta chains were read from a single sample in a study of beta chain features in type 1 diabetes. Profiled with immunoSEQ multiplex PCR; TCRdb holds only in-frame clones, not every one. The repertoire has a few hundred thousand clones, about 19% of them found once; the top ten carry 0.035% to 0.055%. Sequencing was performed on naive CD4+ T cells from blood. The receptors originated from a woman in her late teens or twenties in good health. Each CDR3 is given with its conserved first and last residue. Each record gives: D gene, CDR3 length, V gene, clone size, J gene, CDR3 protein, CDR3 DNA. D genes are given only for firm matches. Size tells how often a clone was seen (once, few, many) or the class of an expanded clone, and some rows leave it out.

TRBD2	15	TRBV6-5	.	TRBJ2-7	CASSYGTSGSYEQYF	TGTGCCAGCAGTTACGGGACTAGCGGGTCCTACGAGCAGTACTTC
.	13	TRBV30	few	TRBJ1-4	CAWTGQLNEKLFF	TGTGCCTGGACTGGACAGCTTAATGAAAAACTGTTTTTT
TRBD2	15	TRBV7-2	few	TRBJ2-5	CASSSGGTRGETQYF	TGTGCCAGCAGCTCCGGGGGGACTAGAGGGGAGACCCAGTACTTC
TRBD2	14	TRBV9	.	TRBJ2-5	CASSVEAGEETQYF	TGTGCCAGCAGCGTAGAAGCGGGAGAAGAGACCCAGTACTTC
TRBD1	15	TRBV7-6	.	TRBJ1-1	CASSSYGTGNTEAFF	TGTGCCAGCAGCTCCTATGGGACAGGGAACACTGAAGCTTTCTTT
TRBD1	16	TRBV29-1	.	TRBJ1-2	CSVEGTGRETNYGYTF	TGCAGCGTTGAAGGGACAGGGAGGGAGACTAACTATGGCTACACCTTC
TRBD2	15	TRBV27	.	TRBJ2-3	CASSSGLAGSDTQYF	TGTGCCAGCAGTTCCGGACTAGCGGGGTCCGATACGCAGTATTTT
TRBD1	14	TRBV10-3	.	TRBJ2-1	CAIRSGTGTNEQFF	TGTGCCATCAGATCCGGGACAGGGACCAATGAGCAGTTCTTC
.	15	TRBV10-3	.	TRBJ2-7	CATRQSTGSSYEQYF	TGTGCCACGCGACAAAGCACAGGGAGCTCCTACGAGCAGTACTTC
.	15	TRBV5-1	few	TRBJ2-2	CASNDPATNTGELFF	TGCGCCAGCAACGATCCAGCGACGAACACCGGGGAGCTGTTTTTT
.	14	TRBV30	few	TRBJ2-1	CAWSPAVPYNEQFF	TGTGCCTGGAGCCCAGCGGTGCCCTACAATGAGCAGTTCTTC
TRBD1	14	TRBV9	.	TRBJ1-1	CASSARTGMTEAFF	TGTGCCAGCAGCGCTCGGACAGGGATGACTGAAGCTTTCTTT
TRBD2	11	TRBV7-9	few	TRBJ2-5	CASSFTSGQDF	TGTGCCAGCAGCTTTACTAGCGGGCAAGACTTC
.	15	TRBV4-1	.	TRBJ2-1	CASSQDPGAYNEQFF	TGCGCCAGCAGCCAAGATCCCGGGGCCTACAATGAGCAGTTCTTC
TRBD1	13	TRBV30	few	TRBJ1-1	CASTGGVGTEAFF	TGTGCCTCGACAGGGGGAGTTGGCACTGAAGCTTTCTTT
.	15	TRBV5-1	.	TRBJ2-4	CASSSSDSLKNIQYF	TGCGCCAGCAGCTCGTCCGACAGTCTCAAAAACATTCAGTACTTC
.	13	TRBV29-1	.	TRBJ2-5	CSVGGIYQETQYF	TGCAGCGTTGGGGGCATCTACCAAGAGACCCAGTACTTC
TRBD2	16	TRBV4-3	few	TRBJ2-1	CASSPGLAGDPREQFF	TGCGCCAGCAGCCCGGGACTAGCGGGGGACCCACGGGAGCAGTTCTTC
TRBD1	18	TRBV5-8	few	TRBJ1-4	CASSLSGTGGATNEKLFF	TGTGCCAGCAGCCTGTCCGGGACAGGGGGAGCAACTAATGAAAAACTGTTTTTT
.	14	TRBV30	few	TRBJ1-5	CAWSLGHLNQPQHF	TGTGCCTGGAGTCTGGGACATCTCAATCAGCCCCAGCATTTT
.	13	TRBV28	.	TRBJ1-1	CASKIVENTEAFF	TGTGCCAGCAAAATAGTAGAGAACACTGAAGCTTTCTTT
TRBD2	11	TRBV20-1	few	TRBJ2-7	CSAGLAYEQYF	TGCAGTGCGGGACTAGCTTACGAGCAGTACTTC
.	13	TRBV2	few	TRBJ2-3	CASSEGGPDTQYF	TGTGCCAGCAGTGAAGGAGGGCCCGATACGCAGTATTTT
.	13	TRBV6-5	.	TRBJ1-2	CASSLQGVYGYTF	TGTGCCAGCAGCCTACAGGGAGTCTATGGCTACACCTTC
.	14	TRBV19	.	TRBJ1-5	CASSIYGSNQPQHF	TGTGCCAGTAGTATTTACGGTAGCAATCAGCCCCAGCATTTT
.	16	TRBV7-2	few	TRBJ2-1	CASSLARSSSYNEQFF	TGTGCCAGCAGCTTAGCCCGCTCCAGCTCCTACAATGAGCAGTTCTTC
.	16	TRBV7-2	.	TRBJ2-1	CASRRGLDEPYNEQFF	TGTGCCAGCAGGCGGGGACTCGACGAACCGTACAATGAGCAGTTCTTC
TRBD2	15	TRBV6-1	few	TRBJ2-1	CASRLFGTSYNEQFF	TGTGCCAGCAGACTCTTTGGGACTAGCTACAATGAGCAGTTCTTC
TRBD1	15	TRBV5-4	once	TRBJ1-2	CASSSSQGIGGGYTF	TGTGCCAGCTCGAGTTCACAGGGGATTGGAGGTGGCTACACCTTC
TRBD1	13	TRBV2	.	TRBJ1-6	CASIGTGDSPLHF	TGTGCCAGCATCGGGACAGGGGATTCACCCCTCCACTTT
TRBD1	16	TRBV6-6	once	TRBJ1-2	CASSYSTGGNDYGYTF	TGTGCCAGCAGTTACTCCACAGGGGGCAACGACTATGGCTACACCTTC
.	12	TRBV5-1	.	TRBJ2-5	CASSLRGETQYF	TGCGCCAGCAGCTTAAGAGGAGAGACCCAGTACTTC
.	15	TRBV5-1	few	TRBJ2-5	CASSPTWTSQETQYF	TGCGCCAGCAGCCCCACCTGGACTTCCCAAGAGACCCAGTACTTC
TRBD1	15	TRBV7-9	.	TRBJ1-1	CASSPPGTGGVEAFF	TGTGCCAGCAGCCCCCCCGGGACAGGGGGCGTTGAAGCTTTCTTT
.	13	TRBV19	few	TRBJ2-6	CASRRSGANVLTF	TGTGCCAGTAGGAGGTCTGGGGCCAACGTCCTGACTTTC
TRBD1	15	TRBV7-2	few	TRBJ2-7	CASSARDRGSYEQYF	TGTGCCAGCAGCGCCCGGGACAGGGGTTCCTACGAGCAGTACTTC